Here is one T cell receptor (beta chain) with its context. Here immunoSEQ multiplex PCR was the method, and the copy in TCRdb shows in-frame clones only, minus some. There are some 68,000 clones in the sample; about 90% occur only once, and roughly 0.53% lies in the top ten. A Seattle source enrolled patients during active infection and followed them longitudinally. The CDR3 is 15 amino acids. V was trimmed by 6 bases and J by 0 bases, leaving 12 bases between them. Germline CDR1 and CDR2: PRHDT and FYEKMQ (reference sequence). This sample was taken from a study of blood T cell repertoires in COVID-19. Overall study context: The United States, Italy and Spain supplied acute and convalescent COVID-19 samples.

The sample comprised peripheral blood. This sequence was found in a man between 50 and 59 years old with COVID-19, enrolled during active disease. V gene TRBV13 combines with J gene TRBJ2-1; maybe TRBD2 (5 bases). The CDR3 here is CASRRTSGSYNEQFF. Here the CDR3 DNA reads TGTGCCAGCAGACGGACTTCAGGCTCCTACAATGAGCAGTTCTTC.